This T cell receptor beta chain was identified in a study of T-cell reconstitution after alpha-beta-depleted transplantation in children. This clonotype was observed many times. The CDR3 covers 13 residues. J gave up 1 base and V 6 bases, and 2 bases lay outside the gene matches. CDR1 and CDR2 from the germline V gene are MNHNS and SASEGT. Researchers prepared the TCRbeta library using unique molecular identifiers, the study reports. TCRdb independently ran MiXCR on the PCR reads; one entry per CDR3 protein. The sample lists over 550,000 distinct CDR3 sequences; roughly 10% were seen once. The TCR sequence derives from a human donor who donated a stem cell graft to a child with acute myeloid leukemia. The V gene is TRBV6-1, the J gene TRBJ2-5, with 7 bases identical to TRBD2. This specimen consisted of PBMCs from the stem cell graft donor, obtained from the stem cell graft. The CDR3 region is CASRASGQETQYF. CDR3 DNA sequence: TGTGCCAGCAGGGCTAGCGGCCAAGAGACCCAGTACTTC.